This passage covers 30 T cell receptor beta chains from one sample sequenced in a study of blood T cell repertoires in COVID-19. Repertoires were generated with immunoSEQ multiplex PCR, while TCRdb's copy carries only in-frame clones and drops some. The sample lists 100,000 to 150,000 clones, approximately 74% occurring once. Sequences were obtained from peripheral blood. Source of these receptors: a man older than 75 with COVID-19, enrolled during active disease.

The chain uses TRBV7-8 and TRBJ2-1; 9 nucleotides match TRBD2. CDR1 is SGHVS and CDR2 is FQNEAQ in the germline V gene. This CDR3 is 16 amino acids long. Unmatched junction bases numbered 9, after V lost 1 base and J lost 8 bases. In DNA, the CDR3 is TGTGCCAGCAGCTTAGTTGGCGGGAGGGCCTGGGATGAGCAGTTCTTC. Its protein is CASSLVGGRAWDEQFF. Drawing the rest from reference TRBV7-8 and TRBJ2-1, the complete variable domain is GAGVSQSPRYKVAKRGQDVALRCDPISGHVSLFWYQQALGQGPEFLTYFQNEAQLDKSGLPSDRFFAERPEGSVSTLKIQRTQQEDSAVYLCASSLVGGRAWDEQFFGPGTRLTVL.

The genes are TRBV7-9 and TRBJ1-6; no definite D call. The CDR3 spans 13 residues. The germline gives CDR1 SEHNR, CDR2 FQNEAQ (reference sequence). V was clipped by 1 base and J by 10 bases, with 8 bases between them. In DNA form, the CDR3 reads TGTGCCAGCAGCTTAGAGGCGGAATCACCCCTCCACTTT. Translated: CASSLEAESPLHF.

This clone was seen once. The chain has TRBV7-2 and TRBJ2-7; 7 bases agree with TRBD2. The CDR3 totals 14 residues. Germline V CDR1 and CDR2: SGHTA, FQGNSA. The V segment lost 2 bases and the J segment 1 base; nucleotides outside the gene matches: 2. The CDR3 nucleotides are TGTGCCAGCAGCTTATGGGACTATTCCTACGAGCAGTACTTC. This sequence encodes CASSLWDYSYEQYF.

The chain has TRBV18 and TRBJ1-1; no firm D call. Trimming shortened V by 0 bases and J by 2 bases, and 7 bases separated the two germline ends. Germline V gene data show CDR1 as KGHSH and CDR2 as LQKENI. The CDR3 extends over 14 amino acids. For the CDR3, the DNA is TGTGCCAGCTCACCACCGTCACTTAACACTGAAGCTTTCTTT. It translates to CASSPPSLNTEAFF.

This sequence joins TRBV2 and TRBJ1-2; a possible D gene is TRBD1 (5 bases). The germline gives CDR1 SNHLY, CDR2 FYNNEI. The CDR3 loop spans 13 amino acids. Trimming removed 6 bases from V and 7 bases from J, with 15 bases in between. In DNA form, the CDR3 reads TGTGCCAGCAGGATAGGGGATTTCGGTGGCTACACCTTC. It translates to CASRIGDFGGYTF.

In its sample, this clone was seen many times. The CDR3 region is CASRDRAVEKLFF. The CDR3 coding sequence is TGTGCCAGCAGGGACAGGGCAGTTGAAAAACTGTTTTTT. The chain couples TRBV28 to TRBJ1-4, with TRBD1 matching over 8 bases. The CDR3 consists of 13 residues. Unmatched junction bases numbered 4, after V lost 6 bases and J lost 7 bases. Germline V gives CDR1 MDHEN, CDR2 SYDVKM.

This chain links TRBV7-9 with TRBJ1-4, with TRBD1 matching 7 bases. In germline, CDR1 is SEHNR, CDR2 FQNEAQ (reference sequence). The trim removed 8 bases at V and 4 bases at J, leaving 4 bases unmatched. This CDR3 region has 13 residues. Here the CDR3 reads CASGGTVNEKLFF. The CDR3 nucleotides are TGTGCCAGCGGCGGGACAGTTAATGAAAAACTGTTTTTT.

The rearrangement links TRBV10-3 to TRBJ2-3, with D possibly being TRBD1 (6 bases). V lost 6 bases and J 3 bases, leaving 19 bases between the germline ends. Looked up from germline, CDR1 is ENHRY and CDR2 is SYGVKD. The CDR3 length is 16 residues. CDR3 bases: TGTGCCATCAGCCCTGGTAAAGGGGGTAGGACAGATACGCAGTATTTT. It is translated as CAISPGKGGRTDTQYF.

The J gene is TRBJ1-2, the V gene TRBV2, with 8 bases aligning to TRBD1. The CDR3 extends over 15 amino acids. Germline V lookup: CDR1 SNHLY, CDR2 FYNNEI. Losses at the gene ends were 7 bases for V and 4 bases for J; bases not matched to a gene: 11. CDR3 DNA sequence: TGTGCCAGCAAAGAGCAGGGGGCGCGGGGCTATGGCTACACCTTC. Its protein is CASKEQGARGYGYTF. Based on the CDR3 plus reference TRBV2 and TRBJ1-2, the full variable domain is EPEVTQTPSHQVTQMGQEVILRCVPISNHLYFYWYRQILGQKVEFLVSFYNNEISEKSEIFDDQFSVERPDGSNFTLKIRSTKLEDSAMYFCASKEQGARGYGYTFGSGTRLTVV.

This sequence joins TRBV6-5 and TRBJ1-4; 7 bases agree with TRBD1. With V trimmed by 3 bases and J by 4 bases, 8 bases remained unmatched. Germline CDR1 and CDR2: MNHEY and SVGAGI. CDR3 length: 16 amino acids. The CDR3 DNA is TGTGCCAGCAGTTATGGGTGGGGACAGCTTAATGAAAAACTGTTTTTT. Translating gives CASSYGWGQLNEKLFF.

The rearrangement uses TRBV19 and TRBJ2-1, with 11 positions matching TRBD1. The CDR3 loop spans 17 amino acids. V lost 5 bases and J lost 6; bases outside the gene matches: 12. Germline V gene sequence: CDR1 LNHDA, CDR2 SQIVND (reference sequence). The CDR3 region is CASSSSSRGTGGNEQFF. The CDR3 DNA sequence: TGTGCCAGTAGTTCATCATCCCGCGGGACAGGGGGCAATGAGCAGTTCTTC.

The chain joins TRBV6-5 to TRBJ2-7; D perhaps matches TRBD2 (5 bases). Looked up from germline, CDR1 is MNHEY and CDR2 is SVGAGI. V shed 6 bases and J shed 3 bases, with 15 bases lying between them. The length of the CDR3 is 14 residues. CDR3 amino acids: CASSPGRGSYEQYF. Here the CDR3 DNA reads TGTGCCAGCAGCCCCGGACGGGGTAGCTACGAGCAGTACTTC.

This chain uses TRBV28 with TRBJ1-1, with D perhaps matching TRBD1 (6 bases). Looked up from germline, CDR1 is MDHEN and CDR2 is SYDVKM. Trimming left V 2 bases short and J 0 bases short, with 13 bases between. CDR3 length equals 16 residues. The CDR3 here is CASSLPHGQLNTEAFF. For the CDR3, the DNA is TGTGCCAGCAGTTTACCCCATGGACAGCTGAACACTGAAGCTTTCTTT.

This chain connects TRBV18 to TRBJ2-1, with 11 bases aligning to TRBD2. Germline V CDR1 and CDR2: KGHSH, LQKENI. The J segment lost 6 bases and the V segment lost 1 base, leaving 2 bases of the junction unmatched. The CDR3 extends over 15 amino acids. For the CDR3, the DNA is TGTGCCAGCTCACCACGACTAGCGGGAAGCAATGAGCAGTTCTTC. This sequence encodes CASSPRLAGSNEQFF. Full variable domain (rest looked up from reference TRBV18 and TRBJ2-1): NAGVMQNPRHLVRRRGQEARLRCSPMKGHSHVYWYRQLPEEGLKFMVYLQKENIIDESGMPKERFSAEFPKEGPSILRIQQVVRGDSAAYFCASSPRLAGSNEQFFGPGTRLTVL.

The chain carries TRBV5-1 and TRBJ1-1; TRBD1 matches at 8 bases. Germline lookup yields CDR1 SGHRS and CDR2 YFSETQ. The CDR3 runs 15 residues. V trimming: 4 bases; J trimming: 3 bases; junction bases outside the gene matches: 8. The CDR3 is CASSADQGAYTEAFF. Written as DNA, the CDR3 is TGCGCCAGCAGCGCCGACCAGGGGGCCTACACTGAAGCTTTCTTT.

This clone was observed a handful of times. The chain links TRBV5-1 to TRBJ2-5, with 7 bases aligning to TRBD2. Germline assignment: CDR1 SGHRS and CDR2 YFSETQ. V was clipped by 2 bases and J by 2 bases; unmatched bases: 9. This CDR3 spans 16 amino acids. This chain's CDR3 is CASSLGTSELQETQYF. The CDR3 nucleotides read TGCGCCAGCAGCTTAGGAACTAGCGAACTACAAGAGACCCAGTACTTC.

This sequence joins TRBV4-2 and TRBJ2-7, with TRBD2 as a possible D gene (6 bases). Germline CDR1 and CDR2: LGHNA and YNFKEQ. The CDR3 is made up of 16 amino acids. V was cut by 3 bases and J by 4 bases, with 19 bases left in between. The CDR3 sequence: CASSHITGGGEYEQYF. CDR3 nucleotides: TGTGCCAGCAGCCACATTACCGGGGGTGGGGAATACGAGCAGTACTTC.

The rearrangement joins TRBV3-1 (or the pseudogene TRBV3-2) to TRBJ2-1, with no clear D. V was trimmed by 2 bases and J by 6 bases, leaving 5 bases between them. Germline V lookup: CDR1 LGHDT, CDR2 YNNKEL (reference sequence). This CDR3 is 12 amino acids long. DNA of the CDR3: TGTGCCAGCAGCCAAAACAGCAATGAGCAGTTCTTC. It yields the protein CASSQNSNEQFF.

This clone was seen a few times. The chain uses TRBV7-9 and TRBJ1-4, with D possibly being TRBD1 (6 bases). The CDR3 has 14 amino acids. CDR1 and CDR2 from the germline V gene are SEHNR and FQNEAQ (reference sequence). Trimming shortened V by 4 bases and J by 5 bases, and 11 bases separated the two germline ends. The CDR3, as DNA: TGTGCCAGCAGCTCAAATACAGGGAATGAAAAACTGTTTTTT. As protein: CASSSNTGNEKLFF. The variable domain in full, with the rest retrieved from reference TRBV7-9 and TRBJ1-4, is DTGVSQNPRHKITKRGQNVTFRCDPISEHNRLYWYRQTLGQGPEFLTYFQNEAQLEKSRLLSDRFSAERPKGSFSTLEIQRTEQGDSAMYLCASSSNTGNEKLFFGSGTQLSVL.

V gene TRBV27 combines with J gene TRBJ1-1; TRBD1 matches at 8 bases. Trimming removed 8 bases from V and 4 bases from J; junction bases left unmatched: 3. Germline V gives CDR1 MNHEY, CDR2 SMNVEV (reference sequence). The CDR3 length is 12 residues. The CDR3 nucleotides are TGTGCCAGCCGGACAGGGATCACTGAAGCTTTCTTT. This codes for CASRTGITEAFF.

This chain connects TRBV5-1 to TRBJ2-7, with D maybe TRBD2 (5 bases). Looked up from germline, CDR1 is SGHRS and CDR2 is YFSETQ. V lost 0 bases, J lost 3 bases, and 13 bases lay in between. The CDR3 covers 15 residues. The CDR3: CASSLVAGLYYEQYF. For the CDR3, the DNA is TGCGCCAGCAGCTTGGTGGCGGGTCTCTACTACGAGCAGTACTTC.

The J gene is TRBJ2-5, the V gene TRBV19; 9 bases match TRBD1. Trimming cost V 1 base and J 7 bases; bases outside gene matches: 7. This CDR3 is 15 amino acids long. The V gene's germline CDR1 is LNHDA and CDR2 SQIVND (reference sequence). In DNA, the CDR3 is TGTGCCAGTAGTATAGTAGGGACAGGGTATGGGACCCAGTACTTC. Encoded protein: CASSIVGTGYGTQYF.

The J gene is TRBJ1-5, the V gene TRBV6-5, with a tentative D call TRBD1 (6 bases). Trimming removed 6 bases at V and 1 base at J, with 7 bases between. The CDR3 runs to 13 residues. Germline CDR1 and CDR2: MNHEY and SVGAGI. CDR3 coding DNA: TGTGCCAGCAGGAGGGGGAGCAATCAGCCCCAGCATTTT. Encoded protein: CASRRGSNQPQHF.

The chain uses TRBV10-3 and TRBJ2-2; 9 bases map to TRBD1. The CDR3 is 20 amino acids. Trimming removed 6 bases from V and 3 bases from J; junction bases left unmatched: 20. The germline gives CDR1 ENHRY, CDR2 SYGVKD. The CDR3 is CAISGTGLASGPLYTGELFF. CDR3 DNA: TGTGCCATCAGCGGGACAGGGTTGGCTAGCGGACCGCTGTACACCGGGGAGCTGTTTTTT.

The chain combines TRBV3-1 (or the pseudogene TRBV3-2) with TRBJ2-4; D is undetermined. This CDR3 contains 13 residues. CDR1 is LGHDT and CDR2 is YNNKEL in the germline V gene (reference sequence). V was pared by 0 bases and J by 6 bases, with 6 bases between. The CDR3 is CASSQDPLNIQYF. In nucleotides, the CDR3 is TGTGCCAGCAGCCAAGATCCTCTAAACATTCAGTACTTC.

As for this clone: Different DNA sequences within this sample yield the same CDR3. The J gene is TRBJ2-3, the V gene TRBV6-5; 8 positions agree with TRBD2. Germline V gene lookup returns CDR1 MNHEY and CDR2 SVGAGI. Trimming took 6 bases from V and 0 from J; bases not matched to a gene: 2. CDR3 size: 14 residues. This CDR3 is CASRTSGSTDTQYF. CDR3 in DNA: TGTGCCAGCAGAACTAGCGGTAGCACAGATACGCAGTATTTT.

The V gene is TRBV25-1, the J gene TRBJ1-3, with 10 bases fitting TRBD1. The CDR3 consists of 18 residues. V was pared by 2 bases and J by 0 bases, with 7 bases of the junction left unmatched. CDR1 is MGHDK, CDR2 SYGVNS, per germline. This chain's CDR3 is CASSELRQGAISGNTIYF. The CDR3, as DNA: TGTGCCAGCAGTGAACTTCGACAGGGGGCGATCTCTGGAAACACCATATATTTT.

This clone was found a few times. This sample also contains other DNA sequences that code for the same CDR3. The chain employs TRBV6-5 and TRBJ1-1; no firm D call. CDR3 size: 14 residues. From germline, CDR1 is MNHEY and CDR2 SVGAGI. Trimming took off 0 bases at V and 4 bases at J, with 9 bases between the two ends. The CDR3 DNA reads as TGTGCCAGCAGTTACTCGACCGGGTTCACTGAAGCTTTCTTT. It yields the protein CASSYSTGFTEAFF.

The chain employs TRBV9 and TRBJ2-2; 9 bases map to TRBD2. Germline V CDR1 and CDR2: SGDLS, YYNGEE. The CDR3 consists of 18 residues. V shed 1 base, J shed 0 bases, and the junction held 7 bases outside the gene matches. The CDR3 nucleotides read TGTGCCAGCAGCGTACCGCTAGCGGGGTACGCGAACACCGGGGAGCTGTTTTTT. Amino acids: CASSVPLAGYANTGELFF. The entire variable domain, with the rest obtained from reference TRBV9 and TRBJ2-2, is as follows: DSGVTQTPKHLITATGQRVTLRCSPRSGDLSVYWYQQSLDQGLQFLIQYYNGEERAKGNILERFSAQQFPDLHSELNLSSLELGDSALYFCASSVPLAGYANTGELFFGEGSRLTVL.

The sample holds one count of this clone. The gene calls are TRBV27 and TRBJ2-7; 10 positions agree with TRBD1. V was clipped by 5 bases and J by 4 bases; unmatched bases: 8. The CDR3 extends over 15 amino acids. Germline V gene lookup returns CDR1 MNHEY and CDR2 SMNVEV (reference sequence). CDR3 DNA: TGTGCCAGCAGTCCATGGACAGGGGGTGGGTACGAGCAGTACTTC. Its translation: CASSPWTGGGYEQYF.